This TCR beta chain was retrieved from a study of T cell changes during pregnancy in multiple sclerosis. Using immunoSEQ multiplex PCR, the repertoire was profiled, and TCRdb retains in-frame clones only, with some absent. The sample yields roughly 29,000 clones, approximately 90% seen once. V lost 10 bases and J 3 bases, leaving 13 bases between the germline ends. CDR1 MDHEN and CDR2 SYDVKM come from the germline V gene. The CDR3 sequence is 14 residues long. The table lists this clone with a count of one. V is TRBV28 and J is TRBJ1-6; D not resolved. This sequence was found in a female donor in good health, enrolled as a control in a pregnancy study. The sequencing used CD4+ T cells from peripheral blood mononuclear cells, collected in the first trimester of pregnancy. The CDR3 sequence is CATLGELYNSPLHF. The CDR3 DNA is TGTGCCACCCTCGGGGAACTCTATAATTCACCCCTCCACTTT.